These 28 T cell receptor beta chains share one sample of origin, sequenced in a study of shared T cell receptors in the human thymus. Some clones are missing from TCRdb's copy, which holds only in-frame ones; the method was immunoSEQ multiplex PCR. This table has more than 300,000 clones, 85% to 95% appearing once. Sample: thymocytes. These receptors were taken from a human donor.

The CDR3 DNA follows: TGTTTAACCGGGGCCAACGTCCTGACTTTC. It translates to CLTGANVLTF. The rearrangement uses TRBV6-1 and TRBJ2-6; D remains unclear. Germline V CDR1 and CDR2: MNHNS, SASEGT. CDR3 length: 10 amino acids.

The chain recombines TRBV9 with TRBJ2-7; the match to TRBD1 covers 7 bases. The CDR3 runs to 16 residues. CDR1 and CDR2 from the germline V gene are SGDLS and YYNGEE. The V and J ends lost 3 bases and 4 bases, in that order; junction bases with no gene match: 13. Written as DNA, the CDR3 is TGTGCCAGCAGCGCGAGAGGGACAGCTACCTGGTACGAGCAGTACTTC. Amino acid sequence: CASSARGTATWYEQYF.

The chain employs TRBV7-2 and TRBJ2-1; D assignment may be TRBD1 or TRBD2 (5 bases each). CDR1 and CDR2 (germline): SGHTA, FQGNSA. Trimming shortened V by 5 bases and J by 0 bases, and 20 bases separated the two germline ends. This CDR3 comprises 18 residues. CDR3 DNA sequence: TGTGCCAGCAGCCGAGGGGCGGCCCTACCTCACTCCTACAATGAGCAGTTCTTC. Its protein product is CASSRGAALPHSYNEQFF. The entire variable domain, with the rest obtained from reference TRBV7-2 and TRBJ2-1, is as follows: GAGVSQSPSNKVTEKGKDVELRCDPISGHTALYWYRQSLGQGLEFLIYFQGNSAPDKSGLPSDRFSAERTGGSVSTLTIQRTQQEDSAVYLCASSRGAALPHSYNEQFFGPGTRLTVL.

The V gene is TRBV6-1, the J gene TRBJ1-4; no reliable D call. V lost 4 bases and J lost 8, with 14 bases in between. Germline CDR1 reads MNHNS; CDR2 reads SASEGT. CDR3 length equals 14 residues. The CDR3 region has the DNA TGTGCCAGCAGTGTGGTGAGGCTTAGAGAAAAACTGTTTTTT. This codes for CASSVVRLREKLFF.

The CDR3 coding sequence is TGTGCCAGTAAAGGGCCGTGGAACGGAAGCGCTAACTATGGCTACACCTTC. Its protein is CASKGPWNGSANYGYTF. The rearrangement links TRBV19 to TRBJ1-2; D not certain. From germline, CDR1 is LNHDA and CDR2 SQIVND (reference sequence). V lost 7 bases and J lost 0, with 21 bases in between. The CDR3 has 17 amino acids.

The CDR3 DNA reads TGTGCCAGCAGGAACTCGAGCTCCTACAATGAGCAGTTCTTC. The encoded protein is CASRNSSSYNEQFF. The chain has TRBV25-1 and TRBJ2-1; D is unresolved. V lost 6 bases to trimming and J lost 0 bases, with 9 bases between them. Germline V gene data show CDR1 as MGHDK and CDR2 as SYGVNS. The CDR3 length is 14 residues.

The chain uses TRBV30 and TRBJ1-5; D is perhaps TRBD1 (5 bases). V was cut by 0 bases and J by 0 bases, with 12 bases left in between. CDR1 and CDR2 from the germline V gene are GTSNPN and SVGIG (reference sequence). The CDR3 is 16 amino acids. The CDR3 loop is CAWSVWDHYSNQPQHF. The CDR3 region has the DNA TGTGCCTGGAGTGTGTGGGACCATTATAGCAATCAGCCCCAGCATTTT.

The J gene is TRBJ2-7, the V gene TRBV28, with a possible D match to TRBD2 (5 bases). V shed 5 bases and J shed 5 bases, with 16 bases lying between them. The germline V gene encodes CDR1 MDHEN and CDR2 SYDVKM. The CDR3 spans 14 residues. As DNA, the CDR3 is TGTGCCAGCAGTGGACCCAGCGGAGAGAACGAGCAGTACTTC. This codes for CASSGPSGENEQYF.

The chain uses TRBV19 and TRBJ2-6; 11 bases fit TRBD2. Germline loops: CDR1 LNHDA, CDR2 SQIVND (reference sequence). The trim removed 5 bases at V and 2 bases at J, leaving 11 bases unmatched. The length of the CDR3 is 19 residues. The CDR3 region has the DNA TGTGCCAGTAGTCAACCCCGACTAGCGGGGTCCGCTGGGGCCAACGTCCTGACTTTC. This sequence encodes CASSQPRLAGSAGANVLTF.

This clone was detected once. V is TRBV7-9 and J is TRBJ2-2; either TRBD1 or TRBD2 may supply D (5 bases each). CDR3 length: 17 residues. Trimming removed 3 bases at V and 4 bases at J, with 18 bases between. In germline, CDR1 is SEHNR, CDR2 FQNEAQ (reference sequence). The CDR3 DNA reads TGTGCCAGCAGCTTCCCCTGTTCCGGGACGTTCACCGGGGAGCTGTTTTTT. Translating gives CASSFPCSGTFTGELFF.

CDR3: CASSFPVSVKNIQYF. CDR3 coding DNA: TGTGCCAGCAGTTTTCCAGTGTCGGTCAAAAACATTCAGTACTTC. V usage is TRBV28 and J usage is TRBJ2-4; D ambiguous. The CDR3 contains 15 residues. Germline V gene data show CDR1 as MDHEN and CDR2 as SYDVKM. The V end lost 3 bases, the J end lost 3 bases, and 12 bases lay between the germline ends.

The rearrangement joins TRBV27 to TRBJ2-5; tentatively, D is TRBD1 or TRBD2 (5 bases each). V dropped 4 bases and J dropped 11 bases, with 23 bases sitting between them. CDR3 length: 15 residues. CDR1 is MNHEY and CDR2 is SMNVEV in the germline V gene (reference sequence). The CDR3, as DNA: TGTGCCAGCAGTTCAAGTCGGGACCCGGAAGGGGAGCAGTACTTC. Translated: CASSSSRDPEGEQYF.

This rearrangement joins TRBV7-7 to TRBJ2-5; possibly TRBD1 for D (6 bases). The CDR3 has 14 amino acids. With 1 base removed from V and 5 bases from J, the gap between germline ends came to 11 bases. Germline loops: CDR1 SSHAT, CDR2 FNYEAQ (reference sequence). This chain's CDR3 is CASSLGSGVETQYF. CDR3 in DNA: TGTGCCAGCAGCTTAGGGTCAGGGGTCGAGACCCAGTACTTC.

The rearrangement links TRBV25-1 to TRBJ2-1; D could derive from TRBD1 or TRBD2 (5 bases each). V gave up 7 bases and J gave up 9 bases, with 22 bases separating them. Germline-derived CDR1 and CDR2 are MGHDK and SYGVNS. The CDR3 loop spans 15 amino acids. The CDR3, as DNA: TGTGCCAGCAAAAGCCGTACGGACTTGAGGGGTGAGCAGTTCTTC. It translates to CASKSRTDLRGEQFF.

This clone was seen just once. This rearrangement joins TRBV14 to TRBJ1-2; TRBD1 is a possible D gene (5 bases). This CDR3 is built from 18 residues. Germline CDR1 reads SGHDN; CDR2 reads FVKESK. Between the trimmed V and J ends, which lost 1 base and 0 bases, there was a span of 18 bases. The CDR3 bases are TGTGCCAGCAGCCAAGCAGGGACGCCACGAATAGCTAACTATGGCTACACCTTC. Its protein product is CASSQAGTPRIANYGYTF.

The chain links TRBV5-1 to TRBJ2-1; unclear D gene. Deletions cut 4 bases from V and 4 bases from J, with 21 bases between. This CDR3 is 17 amino acids long. CDR1 and CDR2 from the germline V gene are SGHRS and YFSETQ. The CDR3 coding sequence is TGCGCCAGCAGCATAGAATTCGAGGTGGGGTTTTACAATGAGCAGTTCTTC. It is translated as CASSIEFEVGFYNEQFF. The whole variable domain, remainder taken from reference TRBV5-1 and TRBJ2-1, is KAGVTQTPRYLIKTRGQQVTLSCSPISGHRSVSWYQQTPGQGLQFLFEYFSETQRNKGNFPGRFSGRQFSNSRSEMNVSTLELGDSALYLCASSIEFEVGFYNEQFFGPGTRLTVL.

V usage is TRBV7-2 and J usage is TRBJ1-3; D perhaps matches TRBD1 (5 bases). Germline V gene data show CDR1 as SGHTA and CDR2 as FQGNSA. This CDR3 is 14 amino acids long. V shed 3 bases and J shed 1 base, with 7 bases lying between them. DNA of the CDR3: TGTGCCAGCAGCTTTACAGGTTCTGGAAACACCATATATTTT. Amino acids: CASSFTGSGNTIYF.

This rearrangement joins TRBV11-2 to TRBJ1-2; 7 nucleotides line up with TRBD1. This CDR3 comprises 19 residues. The germline gives CDR1 SGHAT, CDR2 FQNNGV. V lost 6 bases, J lost 2 bases, and 21 bases stayed unmatched. CDR3: CASRVDRLRWLGENYGYTF. The DNA for the CDR3 is TGTGCCAGCAGGGTGGACAGGCTGAGGTGGCTTGGGGAAAACTATGGCTACACCTTC.

The chain recombines TRBV9 with TRBJ2-7; 13 bases fit TRBD2. The V gene end was trimmed by 4 bases and the J gene end by 3 bases; junction bases not matched to a gene: 4. Looked up from germline, CDR1 is SGDLS and CDR2 is YYNGEE. The CDR3 spans 15 residues. The CDR3 protein is CASSRGLAGVYEQYF. CDR3 DNA sequence: TGTGCCAGCAGCCGCGGACTAGCGGGAGTCTACGAGCAGTACTTC.

This CDR3 reads CASQIRRQDYGYTF. DNA of the CDR3: TGTGCCAGCCAAATACGAAGACAGGACTATGGCTACACCTTC. V usage is TRBV19 and J usage is TRBJ1-2; possibly TRBD1 for D (6 bases). V gave up 9 bases and J gave up 3 bases, with 17 bases separating them. Germline V gene lookup returns CDR1 LNHDA and CDR2 SQIVND (reference sequence). The CDR3 loop spans 14 amino acids.

The chain combines TRBV5-5 with TRBJ2-7; 8 bases map to TRBD1. The germline V gene encodes CDR1 SGHKS and CDR2 YYEKEE (reference sequence). With V trimmed by 5 bases and J by 4 bases, 11 bases remained unmatched. This CDR3 has 15 residues. DNA for the CDR3: TGTGCCAGCAGGTCGGGACCAGGGGGCCGTTACGAGCAGTACTTC. Amino acids: CASRSGPGGRYEQYF.

The chain's CDR3 is CASSYKYPYEQYF. CDR3 DNA sequence: TGTGCCAGCAGTTATAAATATCCGTACGAGCAGTACTTC. The chain uses TRBV27 and TRBJ2-7; D gene uncertain. The V and J ends lost 4 bases and 4 bases respectively, with 11 bases between them. There are 13 residues in the CDR3. CDR1 and CDR2 (germline): MNHEY, SMNVEV (reference sequence).

The chain has TRBV28 and TRBJ2-7, with TRBD1 identical over 10 bases. The CDR3 runs 15 residues. The ends lost 6 bases at V and 4 bases at J; junction bases unmatched: 9. Germline V gives CDR1 MDHEN, CDR2 SYDVKM. The CDR3 loop reads CASRTETGGPYEQYF. CDR3 sequence (DNA): TGTGCCAGCAGAACGGAGACAGGGGGCCCATACGAGCAGTACTTC.

CDR3 DNA sequence: TGTGCCAGCAGTTTAGAAAGGGGATCAGATACGCAGTATTTT. Translation gives CASSLERGSDTQYF. This chain joins TRBV28 and TRBJ2-3; TRBD1 is a possible D gene (5 bases). V lost 2 bases and J 4 bases, leaving 10 bases between the germline ends. CDR1 and CDR2 (germline): MDHEN, SYDVKM. CDR3 length equals 14 residues.

This clone was detected only once. The chain recombines TRBV28 with TRBJ2-1; possibly TRBD1 for D (6 bases). Germline CDR1 and CDR2: MDHEN and SYDVKM. The germline V and J ends were trimmed by 2 bases and 7 bases, with 12 bases remaining between them. The CDR3 loop spans 14 amino acids. DNA for the CDR3: TGTGCCAGCAGTTTAACTAGGGGGAAGAATGAGCAGTTCTTC. Translation gives CASSLTRGKNEQFF.

The V call is TRBV27, the J call TRBJ2-7; 7 nucleotides line up with TRBD1. V trimming: 6 bases; J trimming: 2 bases; junction bases outside the gene matches: 10. The CDR3 loop spans 15 amino acids. CDR1 and CDR2 (germline): MNHEY, SMNVEV (reference sequence). The CDR3 protein is CASRYGTEGPYEQYF. The CDR3 DNA follows: TGTGCCAGCAGATATGGGACAGAGGGTCCCTACGAGCAGTACTTC.

This clone was seen a single time. The V gene is TRBV5-6, the J gene TRBJ2-2; no firm D call. CDR1 and CDR2 from the germline V gene are SGHDT and YYEEEE. This CDR3 comprises 15 residues. Trimming stripped 3 bases from V and 0 bases from J, with 9 bases between. CDR3 protein: CASSCSQPNTGELFF. CDR3 sequence (DNA): TGTGCCAGCAGCTGCTCCCAACCGAACACCGGGGAGCTGTTTTTT.

The chain couples TRBV27 to TRBJ2-5; D remains unclear. The ends were cut back, 0 bases at V and 5 bases at J, with 10 bases in the middle. Germline assignment: CDR1 MNHEY and CDR2 SMNVEV (reference sequence). This CDR3 is built from 14 residues. In nucleotides, the CDR3 is TGTGCCAGCAGTTTATCTCCGGGCAGGGAGACCCAGTACTTC. This gives the protein CASSLSPGRETQYF.